This TCR beta chain was sequenced for a study of technical replicates of blood from a few donors. This table comes from immunoSEQ multiplex PCR, and its TCRdb copy is limited to in-frame clones, with some not included. In the table there are some 77,000 clones, 92% of which are singletons. This clonotype was obtained from a human donor in good health. Sequenced sample: T cells isolated from PBMCs.

The CDR3 reads CASSLDLDTGELFF. DNA for the CDR3: TGTGCCAGCAGCTTGGACTTGGACACCGGGGAGCTGTTTTTT. The rearrangement joins TRBV5-4 to TRBJ2-2; D unresolved. Germline V gene sequence: CDR1 SGHNT, CDR2 YYREEE (reference sequence). The CDR3 covers 14 residues. The ends were cut back, 0 bases at V and 3 bases at J, with 6 bases in the middle.